These T cell receptor beta chains were read from a single sample in a study of vaccination and CD4 T cells after COVID-19. In TCRdb, the PCR reads were re-called with MiXCR into one record per CDR3 protein. Of some 10,000 distinct CDR3 sequences listed, around three fifths are singletons. Their cognate antigens are unknown. The sample comprised CD4+ T cells from blood, cultured in vitro. Receptors were obtained from a human donor who had recovered from COVID-19. Each CDR3 is given with its conserved first and last residue. A D gene is named only where the DNA matches it firmly. Size values are once, few and many counts, or a class for expanded clones, and some rows have none.

J gene,clone size,D gene,V gene,CDR3 protein,CDR3 DNA
TRBJ1-3,NA,NA,TRBV2,CASRVDTNRNTIYF,TGTGCCAGCAGAGTGGACACAAATAGGAACACCATATATTTT
TRBJ1-3,NA,NA,TRBV19,CASSGGMAGNTIYF,TGTGCCAGTAGTGGCGGGATGGCTGGAAACACCATATATTTT
TRBJ1-5,NA,NA,TRBV6-1,CASMRGGNQPQHF,TGTGCCAGCATGAGGGGCGGCAATCAGCCCCAGCATTTT
TRBJ2-5,NA,NA,TRBV6-5,CASSYVGLSQTQYF,TGTGCCAGCAGTTACGTAGGACTTTCACAGACCCAGTACTTC
TRBJ1-4,NA,TRBD1,TRBV7-9,CASSRRGPTNEKLFF,TGTGCCAGCAGCCGAAGGGGGCCGACTAATGAAAAACTGTTTTTT
TRBJ2-5,NA,NA,TRBV29-1,CSTRDSRRETQYF,TGCAGCACCCGGGACTCTAGGAGGGAGACCCAGTACTTC
TRBJ2-7,NA,NA,TRBV6-1,CASNLPGTAHEQYF,TGTGCCAGCAATTTACCAGGGACTGCCCACGAGCAGTACTTC
TRBJ2-7,NA,NA,TRBV29-1,CSVVVQYEQYF,TGCAGCGTTGTCGTACAGTACGAGCAGTACTTC
TRBJ2-7,NA,NA,TRBV2,CASSVASNSYEQYF,TGTGCCAGCAGTGTAGCGTCCAACTCCTACGAGCAGTACTTC
TRBJ1-2,few,NA,TRBV2,CASTPNRAHLNGYTF,TGTGCCAGCACCCCCAACAGGGCCCATTTAAATGGCTACACCTTC
TRBJ1-5,NA,NA,TRBV18,CASSPLGVSNQPQHF,TGTGCCAGCTCACCTTTGGGGGTATCCAATCAGCCCCAGCATTTT
TRBJ2-4,NA,TRBD2,TRBV20-1,CSALNPAGGRDIQYF,TGCAGTGCTCTCAATCCAGCGGGGGGCAGGGACATTCAGTACTTC
TRBJ2-7,NA,TRBD2,TRBV6-1,CASSRLGLAGVPYEQYF,TGTGCCAGCAGCCGTTTGGGACTAGCGGGAGTTCCATACGAGCAGTACTTC
TRBJ1-2,NA,TRBD1,TRBV6-1,CASIRSGQGESGYTF,TGTGCCAGCATCCGCTCGGGGCAGGGGGAAAGTGGCTACACCTTC
TRBJ2-3,once,NA,TRBV20-1,CSASVPSERGADTQYF,TGCAGTGCTAGTGTCCCCTCGGAAAGAGGTGCAGATACGCAGTATTTT
TRBJ1-1,NA,NA,TRBV6-1,CASAEQGGIGEAFF,TGTGCCAGCGCTGAACAGGGAGGGATTGGTGAAGCTTTCTTT
TRBJ1-1,NA,NA,TRBV11-3,CASSLDLFTEAFF,TGTGCCAGCAGCTTAGATTTATTCACTGAAGCTTTCTTT
TRBJ2-5,few,TRBD1,TRBV29-1,CSVALRQGETQYF,TGCAGCGTTGCCCTCCGACAGGGAGAGACCCAGTACTTC
TRBJ2-5,NA,TRBD2,TRBV7-3,CASSLGTSGETQYF,TGTGCCAGCAGCTTAGGGACTAGCGGAGAGACCCAGTACTTC
TRBJ2-2,NA,TRBD1,TRBV6-2/TRBV6-3,CASRTGHTGELFF,TGTGCCAGCAGGACAGGGCACACCGGGGAGCTGTTTTTT
TRBJ1-5,NA,NA,TRBV6-5,CASSYSGQPQHF,TGTGCCAGCAGTTACTCGGGTCAGCCCCAGCATTTT
TRBJ2-1,NA,NA,TRBV20-1,CSALGGISSYNEQFF,TGCAGTGCTCTTGGGGGCATAAGCTCCTACAATGAGCAGTTCTTC
TRBJ1-2,few,NA,TRBV11-2,CASSLGGGTGYTF,TGTGCCAGCAGCTTAGGGGGGGGAACTGGCTACACCTTC
TRBJ1-6,NA,TRBD1,TRBV7-8,CASSPDREITGNSPLHF,TGTGCCAGCAGCCCTGACAGGGAGATCACAGGGAATTCACCCCTCCACTTT
TRBJ1-2,few,NA,TRBV6-2/TRBV6-3,CASSGQNYGYTF,TGTGCCAGCAGCGGACAGAACTATGGCTACACCTTC
TRBJ1-1,NA,NA,TRBV7-9,CASSLAWGKAEAFF,TGTGCCAGCAGCTTAGCCTGGGGTAAAGCCGAAGCTTTCTTT
TRBJ1-5,few,NA,TRBV20-1,CSARSRGLSNQPQHF,TGCAGTGCTAGATCCCGGGGGCTAAGTAATCAGCCCCAGCATTTT
TRBJ1-1,NA,TRBD1,TRBV7-9,CASSSTGAMNTEAFF,TGCGCCAGCAGCTCGACAGGGGCTATGAACACTGAAGCTTTCTTT
TRBJ2-7,NA,NA,TRBV10-2,CASSEVGAVRSYEQYF,TGCGCCAGCAGTGAGGTGGGGGCAGTTAGATCCTACGAGCAGTACTTC
TRBJ1-5,NA,NA,TRBV19,CASTRRHF,TGTGCCAGTACCAGGCGGCATTTT
TRBJ1-1,large,TRBD1,TRBV12-5,CASGPGDREATEAFF,TGTGCTAGTGGTCCGGGGGACAGGGAGGCCACTGAAGCTTTCTTT
TRBJ2-5,NA,TRBD1,TRBV20-1,CSASRDRGHETQYF,TGCAGTGCTAGTCGGGACAGGGGGCATGAGACCCAGTACTTC
TRBJ2-7,few,NA,TRBV25-1,CASSLGQGLEQYF,TGTGCCAGCAGCCTTGGGCAGGGCCTCGAGCAGTACTTC
TRBJ2-3,NA,NA,TRBV4-3,CASSQAAGFEKDTQYF,TGCGCCAGCAGCCAAGCAGCAGGGTTTGAGAAGGATACGCAGTATTTT
TRBJ1-5,NA,NA,TRBV4-3,CASSQEGGNQPQHF,TGCGCCAGCAGCCAAGAAGGGGGTAATCAGCCCCAGCATTTT
TRBJ2-5,few,NA,TRBV6-5,CASSYSALWGGAQETQYF,TGTGCCAGCAGTTACTCGGCCCTCTGGGGCGGAGCCCAAGAGACCCAGTACTTC
TRBJ2-3,NA,NA,TRBV24-1,CATSDPPTDTQYF,TGTGCCACCAGTGATCCCCCCACAGATACGCAGTATTTT
TRBJ1-2,few,NA,TRBV7-9,CASSLEGLAGYTF,TGTGCCAGCAGCTTAGAAGGACTCGCGGGCTACACCTTC
TRBJ1-2,NA,TRBD1,TRBV7-2,CASSPDRVVSGYTF,TGTGCCAGCAGCCCGGACAGGGTAGTGAGTGGCTACACCTTC
TRBJ1-1,few,NA,TRBV6-4,CASSELQNTEAFF,TGTGCCAGCAGTGAGCTACAGAACACTGAAGCTTTCTTT